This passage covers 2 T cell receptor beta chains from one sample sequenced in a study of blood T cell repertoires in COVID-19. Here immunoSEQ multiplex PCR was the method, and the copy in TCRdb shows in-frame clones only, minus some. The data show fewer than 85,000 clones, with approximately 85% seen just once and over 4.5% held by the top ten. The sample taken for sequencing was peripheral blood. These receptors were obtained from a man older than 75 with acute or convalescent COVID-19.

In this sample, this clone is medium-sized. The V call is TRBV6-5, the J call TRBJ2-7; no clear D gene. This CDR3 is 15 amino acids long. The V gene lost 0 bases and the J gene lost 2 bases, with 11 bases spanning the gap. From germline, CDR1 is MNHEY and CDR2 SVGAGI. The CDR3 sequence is CASSYSFAGPYEQYF. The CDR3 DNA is TGTGCCAGCAGTTACTCGTTTGCAGGCCCCTACGAGCAGTACTTC.

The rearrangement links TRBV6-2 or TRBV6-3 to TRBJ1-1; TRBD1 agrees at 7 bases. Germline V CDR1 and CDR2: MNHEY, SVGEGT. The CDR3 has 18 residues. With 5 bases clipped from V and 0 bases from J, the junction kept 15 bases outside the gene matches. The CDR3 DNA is TGTGCCAGCAGTCTCCACCCGACAGGGCGGAAAGTGAACACTGAAGCTTTCTTT. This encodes CASSLHPTGRKVNTEAFF.